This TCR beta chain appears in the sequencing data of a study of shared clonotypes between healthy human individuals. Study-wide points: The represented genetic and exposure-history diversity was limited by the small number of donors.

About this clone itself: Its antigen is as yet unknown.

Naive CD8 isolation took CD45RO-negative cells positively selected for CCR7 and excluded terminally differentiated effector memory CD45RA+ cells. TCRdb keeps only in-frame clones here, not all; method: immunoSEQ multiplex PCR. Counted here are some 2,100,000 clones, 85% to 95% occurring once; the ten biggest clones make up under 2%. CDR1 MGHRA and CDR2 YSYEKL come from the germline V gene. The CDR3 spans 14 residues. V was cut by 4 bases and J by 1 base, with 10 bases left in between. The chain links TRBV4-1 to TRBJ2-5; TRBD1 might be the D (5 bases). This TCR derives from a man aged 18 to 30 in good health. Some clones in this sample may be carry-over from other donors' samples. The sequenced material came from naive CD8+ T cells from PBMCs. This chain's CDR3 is CASSPRGAQETQYF. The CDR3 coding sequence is TGCGCCAGCAGCCCCCGTGGGGCCCAAGAGACCCAGTACTTC.